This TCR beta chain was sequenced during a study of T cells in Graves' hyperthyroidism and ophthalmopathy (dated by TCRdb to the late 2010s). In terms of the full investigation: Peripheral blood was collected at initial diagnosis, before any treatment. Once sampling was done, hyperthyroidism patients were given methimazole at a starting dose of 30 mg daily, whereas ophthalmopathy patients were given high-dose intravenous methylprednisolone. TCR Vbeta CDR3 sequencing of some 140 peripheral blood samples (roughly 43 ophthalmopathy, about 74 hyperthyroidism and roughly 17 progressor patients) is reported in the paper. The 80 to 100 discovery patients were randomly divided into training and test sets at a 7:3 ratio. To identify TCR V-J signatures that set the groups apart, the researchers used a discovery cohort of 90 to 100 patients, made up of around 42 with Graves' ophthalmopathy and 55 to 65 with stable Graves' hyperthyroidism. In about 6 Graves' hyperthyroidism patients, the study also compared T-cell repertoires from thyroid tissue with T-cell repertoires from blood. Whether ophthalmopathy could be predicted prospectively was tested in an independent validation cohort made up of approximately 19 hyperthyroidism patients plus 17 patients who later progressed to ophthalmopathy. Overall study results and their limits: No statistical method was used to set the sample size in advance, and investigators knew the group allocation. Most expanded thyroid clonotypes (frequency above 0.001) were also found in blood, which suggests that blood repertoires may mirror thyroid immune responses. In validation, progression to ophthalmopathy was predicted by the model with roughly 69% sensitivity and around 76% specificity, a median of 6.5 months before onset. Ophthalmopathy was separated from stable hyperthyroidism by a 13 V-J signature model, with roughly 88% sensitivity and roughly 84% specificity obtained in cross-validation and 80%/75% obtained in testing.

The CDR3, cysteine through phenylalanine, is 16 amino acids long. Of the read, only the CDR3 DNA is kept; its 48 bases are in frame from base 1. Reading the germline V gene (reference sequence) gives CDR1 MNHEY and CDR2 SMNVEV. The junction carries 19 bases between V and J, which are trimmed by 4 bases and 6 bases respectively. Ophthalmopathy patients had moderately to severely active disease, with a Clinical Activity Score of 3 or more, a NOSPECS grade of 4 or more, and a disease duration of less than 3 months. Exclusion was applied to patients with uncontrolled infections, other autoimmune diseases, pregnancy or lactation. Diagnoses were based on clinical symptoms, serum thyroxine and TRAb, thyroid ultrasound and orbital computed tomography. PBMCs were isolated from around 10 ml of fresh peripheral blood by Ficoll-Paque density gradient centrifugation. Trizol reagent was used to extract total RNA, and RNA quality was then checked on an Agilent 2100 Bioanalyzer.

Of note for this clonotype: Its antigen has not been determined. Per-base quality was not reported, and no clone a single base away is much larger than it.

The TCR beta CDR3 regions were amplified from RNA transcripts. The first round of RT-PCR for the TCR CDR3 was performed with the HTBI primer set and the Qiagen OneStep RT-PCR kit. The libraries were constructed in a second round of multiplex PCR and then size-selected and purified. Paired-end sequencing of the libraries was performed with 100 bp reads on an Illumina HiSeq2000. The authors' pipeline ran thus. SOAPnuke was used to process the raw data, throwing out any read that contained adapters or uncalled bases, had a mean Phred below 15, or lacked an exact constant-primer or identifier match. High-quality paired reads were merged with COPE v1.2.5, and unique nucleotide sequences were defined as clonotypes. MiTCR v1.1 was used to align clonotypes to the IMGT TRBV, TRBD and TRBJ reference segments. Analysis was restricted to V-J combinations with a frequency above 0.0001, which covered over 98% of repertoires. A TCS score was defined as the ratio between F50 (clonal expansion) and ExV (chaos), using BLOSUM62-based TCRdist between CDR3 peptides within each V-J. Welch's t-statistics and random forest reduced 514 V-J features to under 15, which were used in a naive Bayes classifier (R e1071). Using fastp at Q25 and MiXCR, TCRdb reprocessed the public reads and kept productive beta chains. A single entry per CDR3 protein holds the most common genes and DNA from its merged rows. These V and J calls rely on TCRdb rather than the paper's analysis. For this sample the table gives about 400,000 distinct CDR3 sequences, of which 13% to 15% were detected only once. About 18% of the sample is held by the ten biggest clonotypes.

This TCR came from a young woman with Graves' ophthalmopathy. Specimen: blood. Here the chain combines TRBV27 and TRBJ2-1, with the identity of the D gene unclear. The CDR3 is CASSSETSPRGNEQFF. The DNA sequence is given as TGTGCCAGCAGTTCCGAGACTTCGCCGCGAGGCAATGAGCAGTTCTTC.